The clone carrying this T cell receptor (beta chain) has a count of ten or more. Antigen: not known. The sample originates from a study of T-cell memory formation after mild COVID-19. Findings and caveats of the study: For second-wave clones that peaked at day 37, SARS-CoV-2 specificity went unverified.

Barcoded TCR alpha and TCR beta cDNA libraries with UMIs came from 5'RACE using constant-segment primers. TCRdb redid the calling of the 5' RACE reads with MiXCR, one entry per CDR3 protein. The sample lists tens of thousands of distinct CDR3 sequences, roughly 23% seen once, with roughly two fifths in the top ten. The receptor was isolated from a young man who had mild COVID-19 (a few samples of this study predate the infection). Cell type and time point are not known. Specimen: PBMCs or a T cell subset sorted from them (not recorded which).

The CDR3 coding sequence is TGCAGTGCTCGGGTGGCGGGGGGGCTTGTAGATACGCAGTATTTT. It specifies CSARVAGGLVDTQYF. The chain links TRBV20-1 to TRBJ2-3; the match to TRBD2 covers 9 bases. V lost 5 bases, J lost 5 bases, and 11 bases stayed unmatched. The germline gives CDR1 DFQATT, CDR2 SNEGSKA (reference sequence). The CDR3 sequence is 15 residues long.